What follows is one T cell receptor (beta chain) and its context. Its antigen is unknown. This sample is part of a study of shared clonotypes between healthy human individuals. On the study more broadly: Donors had three CD4 naive, three CD4 memory, two CD8 naive and one CD8 memory plate apiece.

Study conclusions and caveats: Four donors had 5% to 6% of their naive CD4 clonotypes in common.

Measured with immunoSEQ multiplex PCR; TCRdb has only the in-frame clones, and not every one. The sample lists roughly 660,000 clones; less than 95% were seen once. The sequenced sample consisted of memory CD8+ T cells from PBMCs. Subset specified: CD45RO+ cells pooled with CCR7-negative TemRA cells. The clonotype originates from a man between 18 and 35 years old in good health. Some clones in this sample may be carry-over from other donors' samples.

CDR3 nucleotide sequence: TGTGCCAGCACCGAACTAGCACTCCACACCGGGGAGCTGTTTTTT. Amino acid sequence: CASTELALHTGELFF. V usage is TRBV7-6 and J usage is TRBJ2-2, with a tentative D call TRBD2 (6 bases). Per the germline V gene, CDR1 is SGHVS and CDR2 is FNYEAQ. Trimming took 7 bases from V and 3 from J, leaving 15 bases between them. The CDR3 runs 15 residues. Complete variable domain (other parts from reference TRBV7-6 and TRBJ2-2): GAGVSQSPRYKVTKRGQDVALRCDPISGHVSLYWYRQALGQGPEFLTYFNYEAQQDKSGLPNDRFSAERPEGSISTLTIQRTEQRDSAMYRCASTELALHTGELFFGEGSRLTVL.